These 16 T cell receptor beta chains were sequenced from one sample in a study of graft-versus-host responses after intestinal transplantation. These receptors' targets are unknown. The method was immunoSEQ multiplex PCR; TCRdb's version includes in-frame clones alone and lacks a portion of them. Among some 85,000 clones, around 90% were seen once, and the ten largest hold more than 0.35%. Sequences were derived from unstimulated CD8+ T cells sorted from spleen or lymph node cells, sampled before transplant. These receptors all stem from a human donor who was the organ donor for an intestinal transplant.

This clone was detected only once. The chain has TRBV4-3 and TRBJ2-1; a possible D gene is TRBD2 (5 bases). The CDR3 spans 15 residues. Germline CDR1 LGHNA, CDR2 YSLEER. Trimming took off 0 bases at V and 8 bases at J, with 14 bases between the two ends. CDR3 sequence reads: CASSQDRLNGDEQFF. DNA of the CDR3: TGCGCCAGCAGCCAAGATCGTCTCAACGGGGATGAGCAGTTCTTC.

The chain has TRBV5-6 and TRBJ1-2; D gene ambiguous. The CDR3 runs 15 residues. The germline CDR1 and CDR2 sequences are SGHDT and YYEEEE. Trimming removed 1 base at V and 7 bases at J, with 17 bases between. The CDR3: CASSLTGKKVRGYTF. DNA of the CDR3: TGTGCCAGCAGCTTGACGGGTAAAAAGGTTCGTGGCTACACCTTC.

The chain joins TRBV30 to TRBJ1-1; D gene uncertain. Germline assignment: CDR1 GTSNPN and CDR2 SVGIG (reference sequence). The CDR3 sequence is 13 residues long. Trimming left V 8 bases short and J 0 bases short, with 13 bases between. The CDR3 DNA reads TGTGCCCTCAGTGAGGCCCTGAACACTGAAGCTTTCTTT. Its translation is CALSEALNTEAFF.

The chain couples TRBV11-2 to TRBJ2-7; weak D call: TRBD2 (5 bases). The V gene lost 1 base and the J gene lost 4 bases, with 11 bases spanning the gap. The length of the CDR3 is 14 residues. Germline loops: CDR1 SGHAT, CDR2 FQNNGV. DNA of the CDR3: TGTGCCAGCAGCTTAGGACCCCGGAGGTACGAGCAGTACTTC. It yields the protein CASSLGPRRYEQYF.

The V gene is TRBV4-2, the J gene TRBJ2-5; D perhaps matches TRBD2 (7 bases). Per germline, CDR1 LGHNA and CDR2 YNFKEQ. Trimming removed 0 bases from V and 0 bases from J, with 17 bases in between. CDR3 length: 18 amino acids. The CDR3, as DNA: TGTGCCAGCAGCCAAGATGAAGGGCGGGGGACATACCAAGAGACCCAGTACTTC. Translation gives CASSQDEGRGTYQETQYF.

The rearrangement joins TRBV6-6 to TRBJ2-3, with D tentatively TRBD1 (6 bases). Germline lookup yields CDR1 MNHNY and CDR2 SVGAGI (reference sequence). This CDR3 spans 14 amino acids. Trimming shortened V by 4 bases and J by 2 bases, and 10 bases separated the two germline ends. Here the CDR3 DNA reads TGTGCCAGCAGTTCCTGGGGGCTCACAGATACGCAGTATTTT. Its translation: CASSSWGLTDTQYF.

The rearrangement links TRBV2 to TRBJ1-1; D gene unclear. The CDR3 runs to 10 residues. Trimming removed 8 bases at V and 7 bases at J, with 8 bases between. Germline CDR1 reads SNHLY; CDR2 reads FYNNEI. The DNA of the CDR3 is TGTGCCAGCCCATCAGTTGAAGCTTTCTTT. Residues: CASPSVEAFF.

V gene TRBV11-2 combines with J gene TRBJ2-7, with a possible D match to TRBD1 (6 bases). This CDR3 region has 13 residues. Trimming pared 1 base from V and 3 bases from J, leaving 7 bases between. CDR1 and CDR2 from the germline V gene are SGHAT and FQNNGV. The CDR3 DNA reads TGTGCCAGCAGCTTAGGGACAGACTACGAGCAGTACTTC. This translates into CASSLGTDYEQYF.

V gene TRBV5-1 combines with J gene TRBJ2-7, with TRBD1 matching over 9 bases. Germline V CDR1 and CDR2: SGHRS, YFSETQ. V lost 0 bases and J lost 3; bases outside the gene matches: 13. This CDR3 comprises 18 residues. Written as DNA, the CDR3 is TGCGCCAGCAGCTTGGGACCCTATTACCGACAGGGGGGCTACGAGCAGTACTTC. Translation: CASSLGPYYRQGGYEQYF.

This chain uses TRBV2 with TRBJ1-5; 7 nucleotides line up with TRBD1. Looked up from germline, CDR1 is SNHLY and CDR2 is FYNNEI. The V gene end was trimmed by 7 bases and the J gene end by 0 bases; junction bases not matched to a gene: 9. The CDR3 is 16 residues long. The CDR3 spells CASMGQLIHSNQPQHF. Here the CDR3 DNA reads TGTGCCAGCATGGGACAGTTGATTCATAGCAATCAGCCCCAGCATTTT.

This sequence joins TRBV27 and TRBJ2-1, with TRBD2 as a possible D gene (7 bases). Germline-derived CDR1 and CDR2 are MNHEY and SMNVEV (reference sequence). Trimming shortened V by 5 bases and J by 2 bases, and 16 bases separated the two germline ends. The length of the CDR3 is 16 residues. For the CDR3, the DNA is TGTGCCAGCAGTCTCGCAGGGAGGGGGGCCTACAATGAGCAGTTCTTC. Its translation: CASSLAGRGAYNEQFF.

The V call is TRBV4-1, the J call TRBJ2-7; D gene ambiguous. CDR3 length: 14 amino acids. V was cut by 1 base and J by 2 bases, with 9 bases left in between. CDR1 MGHRA and CDR2 YSYEKL come from the germline V gene. Here the CDR3 DNA reads TGCGCCAGCAGCCAAGCAACCGAGACCTACGAGCAGTACTTC. It is translated as CASSQATETYEQYF.

This clone was seen once. The CDR3 nucleotides are TGTGCCAGCAGCGACACTAGCGGGGGGGCCTACGAGCAGTACTTC. Translation: CASSDTSGGAYEQYF. The rearrangement links TRBV5-4 to TRBJ2-7; TRBD2 agrees at 13 bases. The germline gives CDR1 SGHNT, CDR2 YYREEE (reference sequence). The V and J ends lost 4 bases and 2 bases, in that order; junction bases with no gene match: 3. The CDR3 length is 15 residues.

The CDR3, as DNA: TGTGCCAGCAGCCTATACAGGGACGGAACCTACGAGCAGTACTTC. This translates into CASSLYRDGTYEQYF. The V call is TRBV5-5, the J call TRBJ2-7, with D maybe TRBD1 (6 bases). Germline V gives CDR1 SGHKS, CDR2 YYEKEE (reference sequence). V shed 4 bases and J shed 2 bases, with 16 bases lying between them. The CDR3 spans 15 residues.

The chain combines TRBV19 with TRBJ1-6, with 7 bases aligning to TRBD1. The germline V gene has CDR1 LNHDA and CDR2 SQIVND (reference sequence). The CDR3 length is 16 residues. V shed 5 bases and J 0 bases; nucleotides not matched to a gene: 4. The CDR3 DNA follows: TGTGCCAGTAGTGAAGCAGGGGGCTCCTATAATTCACCCCTCCACTTT. Residues: CASSEAGGSYNSPLHF.

This chain uses TRBV12-5 with TRBJ1-4; D ambiguous. V dropped 8 bases and J dropped 7 bases, with 14 bases sitting between them. This CDR3 has 13 residues. CDR1 and CDR2 from the germline V gene are LGHNT and FRNRAP. The CDR3 here is CASLLAGGEKLFF. The DNA for the CDR3 is TGTGCTAGTCTATTGGCAGGTGGTGAAAAACTGTTTTTT.